The 19 T cell receptor beta chains reported below all come from one sample, sequenced in a study of CD8 T cells in ankylosing spondylitis. These TCRs' antigens remain unknown. Using its own MiXCR run on the 5' RACE reads, TCRdb lists one record per CDR3 protein. Seen here are roughly 350,000 distinct CDR3 sequences, under 8.5% observed once, and the top ten hold roughly 14%. Study-wide findings and caveats: One TCR beta motif, made up of eight highly homologous variants, appeared characteristic of ankylosing spondylitis blood.

Sample: blood, either unsorted or a sorted T cell fraction (not recorded which). The receptors come from a male donor with ankylosing spondylitis.

This clonotype showed up many times. V and J are TRBV28 and TRBJ1-5; D gene ambiguous. V was cut by 6 bases and J by 0 bases, with 18 bases left in between. Germline values: CDR1 MDHEN, CDR2 SYDVKM. The CDR3 contains 17 residues. The CDR3 DNA is TGTGCCAGCAGGACACAAAAGACGGAGAGTAGCAATCAGCCCCAGCATTTT. Its protein is CASRTQKTESSNQPQHF.

The chain couples TRBV4-3 to TRBJ2-7; D possibly corresponds to TRBD1 (5 bases). From germline, CDR1 is LGHNA and CDR2 YSLEER. Trimming shortened V by 4 bases and J by 2 bases, and 12 bases separated the two germline ends. The length of the CDR3 is 14 residues. CDR3 loop: CASSLMTATYEQYF. The CDR3 coding sequence is TGCGCCAGCAGCCTCATGACAGCTACCTACGAGCAGTACTTC.

This clonotype was observed a handful of times. Likely a read error: the CDR3 ends without its conserved phenylalanine or tryptophan. Because the CDR3's place on the DNA is in doubt, the DNA is left out and the CDR3 is given as listed by TCRdb. CDR3: CASSLASESGQI. This sequence joins TRBV7-9 and TRBJ2-1; the D call TRBD1 from the table was never checked on the DNA. The CDR3 contains 12 residues when both ends are counted. Germline V gene data show CDR1 as SEHNR and CDR2 as FQNEAQ (reference sequence).

This CDR3 is CATSRRLAASTDTQYF. The CDR3 region has the DNA TGTGCCACCAGCAGGAGGCTAGCGGCCAGCACAGATACGCAGTATTTT. The J gene is TRBJ2-3, the V gene TRBV15; 7 bases are a match to TRBD2. J gave up 0 bases and V 3 bases, and 6 bases lay outside the gene matches. The CDR3 loop spans 16 amino acids. Germline-derived CDR1 and CDR2 are LNHNV and YYDKDF (reference sequence).

The table lists this clonotype with many counts. The chain carries TRBV28 and TRBJ1-2; possibly TRBD1 for D (5 bases). Trimming took off 6 bases at V and 6 bases at J, with 17 bases between the two ends. CDR3 size: 14 residues. CDR1 and CDR2 from the germline V gene are MDHEN and SYDVKM. CDR3 bases: TGTGCCAGCAGCCCACTCTCCCAGGGCCATGGCTACACCTTC. Its translation: CASSPLSQGHGYTF.

The chain employs TRBV7-8 and TRBJ2-2; D is possibly TRBD1 (5 bases). V lost 5 bases and J 9 bases, leaving 13 bases between the germline ends. CDR3 length: 13 residues. The germline CDR1 and CDR2 sequences are SGHVS and FQNEAQ. The CDR3 spells CASSPSGKRELFF. Here the CDR3 DNA reads TGTGCCAGCAGCCCCTCAGGGAAAAGGGAGCTGTTTTTT.

In this sample, this clonotype turned up a few times. The J gene is TRBJ2-1, the V gene TRBV20-1; D gene ambiguous. The V gene lost 1 base and the J gene lost 8 bases, with 15 bases spanning the gap. There are 14 residues in the CDR3. In germline, CDR1 is DFQATT, CDR2 SNEGSKA (reference sequence). CDR3 sequence reads: CSARVVTSVDEQFF. The CDR3 region has the DNA TGCAGTGCTAGAGTGGTCACGTCAGTCGATGAGCAGTTCTTC.

The chain links TRBV20-1 to TRBJ2-7; D gene ambiguous. The germline V gene has CDR1 DFQATT and CDR2 SNEGSKA (reference sequence). V was cut by 0 bases and J by 4 bases, with 13 bases left in between. CDR3 size: 14 residues. The CDR3 DNA reads TGCAGTGCTAGAGATTGGGCAGCAACATACGAGCAGTACTTC. It is translated as CSARDWAATYEQYF.

Turning to this clonotype: A single base separates this from a much larger clone, so it may be a read error. This chain links TRBV3-1 with TRBJ2-5; D gene ambiguous. CDR1 and CDR2 from the germline V gene are LGHDT and YNNKEL (reference sequence). CDR3 length: 12 amino acids. The V end lost 1 base, the J end lost 5 bases, and 5 bases lay between the germline ends. CDR3 sequence (DNA): TGTGCCAGCAGCCAAGGTTTGGAGACCCAGTACTTC. This codes for CASSQGLETQYF.

V is TRBV30 and J is TRBJ2-7; no reliable D call. Germline values: CDR1 GTSNPN, CDR2 SVGIG (reference sequence). Deletions cut 1 base from V and 6 bases from J, with 13 bases between. The CDR3 length is 13 residues. CDR3 coding DNA: TGTGCCTGGAGTGGATTTCGAGTTGGCGAGCAGTACTTC. Protein product: CAWSGFRVGEQYF.

This CDR3 reads CASSLAGGRGNQPQHF. In DNA form, the CDR3 reads TGTGCCAGCAGTTTAGCCGGGGGTCGGGGCAATCAGCCCCAGCATTTT. This chain links TRBV12-3 or TRBV12-4 with TRBJ1-5, with D perhaps matching TRBD1 (5 bases). Trimming pared 0 bases from V and 2 bases from J, leaving 11 bases between. The CDR3 totals 16 residues.

This sequence joins TRBV7-8 and TRBJ1-1; no clear D. The V end lost 1 base, the J end lost 4 bases, and 16 bases lay between the germline ends. Germline CDR1 SGHVS, CDR2 FQNEAQ. The CDR3 consists of 16 residues. The CDR3 spells CASSLGARLQFTEAFF. Written as DNA, the CDR3 is TGTGCCAGCAGCTTAGGGGCGAGGCTACAATTCACTGAAGCTTTCTTT. The whole variable domain, filled in from reference TRBV7-8 and TRBJ1-1, reads GAGVSQSPRYKVAKRGQDVALRCDPISGHVSLFWYQQALGQGPEFLTYFQNEAQLDKSGLPSDRFFAERPEGSVSTLKIQRTQQEDSAVYLCASSLGARLQFTEAFFGQGTRLTVV.

The V call is TRBV5-5, the J call TRBJ2-2; the D gene could be TRBD1 or TRBD2 (7 bases each). The CDR3 is made up of 16 amino acids. The germline gives CDR1 SGHKS, CDR2 YYEKEE (reference sequence). Trimming pared 2 bases from V and 3 bases from J, leaving 14 bases between. CDR3 amino acids: CASSFRGGGDTGELFF. The CDR3 nucleotides are TGTGCCAGCAGCTTCAGGGGGGGCGGGGACACCGGGGAGCTGTTTTTT.

The table lists this clonotype with a few counts. The chain carries TRBV30 and TRBJ1-2; TRBD1 might be the D (5 bases). This CDR3 region has 13 residues. Deletions cut 3 bases from V and 8 bases from J, with 16 bases between. Germline V lookup: CDR1 GTSNPN, CDR2 SVGIG (reference sequence). CDR3 DNA sequence: TGTGCCTGGAGGGGGCCGGATTTAGGAGGCTACACCTTC. Translating it yields CAWRGPDLGGYTF.

The chain uses TRBV20-1 and TRBJ2-1; the match to TRBD2 covers 13 bases. The V and J ends lost 0 bases and 2 bases, in that order; junction bases with no gene match: 1. The CDR3 consists of 16 residues. Germline V gene lookup returns CDR1 DFQATT and CDR2 SNEGSKA (reference sequence). Written as DNA, the CDR3 is TGCAGTGCTAGAGAGGGGACTAGCGGGGCCTACAATGAGCAGTTCTTC. Protein sequence: CSAREGTSGAYNEQFF.

This clonotype occurred a few times. V and J are TRBV7-9 and TRBJ2-5; tentative D call: TRBD2 (5 bases). The germline V gene encodes CDR1 SEHNR and CDR2 FQNEAQ (reference sequence). Trimming left V 0 bases short and J 5 bases short, with 10 bases between. The CDR3 extends over 14 amino acids. The CDR3 DNA reads as TGTGCCAGCAGCTTAGCAGGACTGGCGGAGACCCAGTACTTC. This codes for CASSLAGLAETQYF.

This clonotype was detected a few times. The CDR3 sequence: CASSLDVLPENEQFF. The CDR3 bases are TGTGCCAGCAGCTTAGATGTTCTCCCCGAGAATGAGCAGTTCTTC. The gene calls are TRBV11-3 and TRBJ2-1; D call uncertain. The CDR3 spans 15 residues. V was clipped by 0 bases and J by 7 bases, with 13 bases between them. Germline assignment: CDR1 SGHNT and CDR2 YENEEA.

This clonotype was seen repeatedly, ten times or more. The DNA for the CDR3 is TGTGCCAGCAGCTTTAGGACAGGTTGGAACGAGCAGTACTTC. Translated: CASSFRTGWNEQYF. The genes are TRBV7-9 and TRBJ2-7; 7 nucleotides line up with TRBD1. In germline, CDR1 is SEHNR, CDR2 FQNEAQ (reference sequence). This CDR3 has 14 amino acids. The V segment lost 3 bases and the J segment 5 bases; nucleotides outside the gene matches: 7.

V usage is TRBV4-1 and J usage is TRBJ2-3; D is undetermined. Germline V CDR1 and CDR2: MGHRA, YSYEKL. This CDR3 comprises 11 residues. V lost 2 bases, J lost 4 bases, and 1 base lay in between. The CDR3 DNA is TGCGCCAGCAGCCAATCAGATACGCAGTATTTT. Amino acid sequence: CASSQSDTQYF.